This TCR beta chain was found in a study of neoadjuvant anti-PD-1 for oral cavity cancer. Study as a whole: Around day 43, patients without progression received a fourth nivolumab dose before surgery. Study-level results: Higher pretreatment blood Treg/Th17 ratios correlated with higher pretreatment blood and lower post-treatment tumor TCRbeta clonality.

Six replicates per PBMC sample, mostly from 480 ng of genomic DNA. Sequenced by immunoSEQ multiplex PCR; TCRdb stores in-frame clones only, minus some. The table lists approximately 6,700 clones, 65% to 85% of them singletons. The CDR3 runs to 12 residues. In germline, CDR1 is MNHNS, CDR2 SASEGT. The germline V and J ends were trimmed by 2 bases and 6 bases, with 7 bases remaining between them. In this sample, this clone turned up a few times. What it binds is unknown. Analysis of PBMCs was direct, with no culture step. The chain uses TRBV6-1 and TRBJ1-2; maybe TRBD1 (5 bases). This receptor was identified in a person aged 35 to 85 with oral cavity squamous cell carcinoma. The specimen comprised PBMCs, sampled before nivolumab (anti-PD-1) treatment. The CDR3 sequence is CASSERGDGYTF. Written as DNA, the CDR3 is TGTGCCAGCAGTGAAAGGGGCGATGGCTACACCTTC.